The 27 T cell receptor beta chains in this list originate from one sample, sequenced in a study of cytomegalovirus exposure and HLA in healthy donors. Primers included in the PCR were 60 Vbeta and 13 Jbeta primers. Method: immunoSEQ multiplex PCR; TCRdb's copy keeps in-frame clones and lacks some. The sample consists of some 120,000 clones, around three quarters of them appearing once. The sequencing input was PBMCs. Source of these receptors: a woman aged 40 to 50 in good health and CMV-seronegative.

V gene TRBV28 combines with J gene TRBJ2-1; 10 bases map to TRBD2. The CDR3 consists of 16 residues. V lost 3 bases, J lost 1 base, and 3 bases stayed unmatched. Germline lookup yields CDR1 MDHEN and CDR2 SYDVKM. Written as DNA, the CDR3 is TGTGCCAGCAGTTTCCTAGCGGGGGAATCCTACAATGAGCAGTTCTTC. This codes for CASSFLAGESYNEQFF.

The chain is built from TRBV5-1 and TRBJ2-3, with 13 bases fitting TRBD2. This CDR3 has 15 amino acids. In germline, CDR1 is SGHRS, CDR2 YFSETQ. V lost 4 bases and J lost 6; bases outside the gene matches: 5. DNA for the CDR3: TGCGCCAGCAGCACGGAGACTAGCGGGGGGGATACGCAGTATTTT. Translated: CASSTETSGGDTQYF.

The V gene is TRBV9, the J gene TRBJ2-2, with a weak D call TRBD1 (6 bases). V lost 4 bases, J lost 0 bases, and 16 bases lay in between. From germline, CDR1 is SGDLS and CDR2 YYNGEE. The CDR3 extends over 17 amino acids. CDR3 nucleotide sequence: TGTGCCAGCAGCCTTAAAGTAAGGACAGCGAACACCGGGGAGCTGTTTTTT. This sequence encodes CASSLKVRTANTGELFF. The full variable domain, in which reference TRBV9 and TRBJ2-2 provide the parts outside the CDR3, is DSGVTQTPKHLITATGQRVTLRCSPRSGDLSVYWYQQSLDQGLQFLIQYYNGEERAKGNILERFSAQQFPDLHSELNLSSLELGDSALYFCASSLKVRTANTGELFFGEGSRLTVL.

This clone was counted once. The J gene is TRBJ2-7, the V gene TRBV27; D perhaps matches TRBD2 (6 bases). This CDR3 is built from 13 residues. Looked up from germline, CDR1 is MNHEY and CDR2 is SMNVEV (reference sequence). The germline V and J ends were trimmed by 3 bases and 2 bases, with 8 bases remaining between them. The CDR3 spells CASSLRETYEQYF. The CDR3 nucleotides are TGTGCCAGCAGTTTGCGGGAAACCTACGAGCAGTACTTC.

The chain recombines TRBV7-9 with TRBJ2-3, with 7 nucleotides matching TRBD2. CDR1 is SEHNR and CDR2 is FQNEAQ in the germline V gene (reference sequence). After removal of 2 bases from V and 6 bases from J, the junction contained 2 bases not matched to a gene. This CDR3 has 13 residues. The CDR3 protein is CASSLMGGDTQYF. The CDR3 DNA sequence: TGTGCCAGCAGCTTAATGGGGGGGGATACGCAGTATTTT.

This chain connects TRBV7-2 to TRBJ2-7, with unresolved D. V was clipped by 2 bases and J by 3 bases, with 5 bases between them. The CDR3 loop spans 12 amino acids. The germline CDR1 and CDR2 sequences are SGHTA and FQGNSA. DNA for the CDR3: TGTGCCAGCAGCTTATCGTTCTACGAGCAGTACTTC. This codes for CASSLSFYEQYF.

V and J are TRBV5-1 and TRBJ2-5; D ambiguous. V lost 7 bases and J 5 bases, leaving 15 bases between the germline ends. CDR1 and CDR2 from the germline V gene are SGHRS and YFSETQ. CDR3 length: 13 amino acids. For the CDR3, the DNA is TGCGCCAGCCATCAGTCATCTTACGAGACCCAGTACTTC. Translated: CASHQSSYETQYF.

This clone showed up just a few times. The V and J genes are TRBV7-9 and TRBJ1-1, with 10 bases lining up with TRBD1. After removal of 1 base from V and 7 bases from J, the junction contained 9 bases not matched to a gene. Germline lookup yields CDR1 SEHNR and CDR2 FQNEAQ (reference sequence). The CDR3 loop spans 16 amino acids. Written as DNA, the CDR3 is TGTGCCAGCAGCTTAGGACAGGGGGCATCGCTCCTTGAAGCTTTCTTT. It translates to CASSLGQGASLLEAFF. The whole variable domain, filled in from reference TRBV7-9 and TRBJ1-1, reads DTGVSQNPRHKITKRGQNVTFRCDPISEHNRLYWYRQTLGQGPEFLTYFQNEAQLEKSRLLSDRFSAERPKGSFSTLEIQRTEQGDSAMYLCASSLGQGASLLEAFFGQGTRLTVV.

A single count supports this clone. The genes are TRBV5-6 and TRBJ2-3; no clear D gene. Trimming shortened V by 4 bases and J by 4 bases, and 10 bases separated the two germline ends. Germline V lookup: CDR1 SGHDT, CDR2 YYEEEE. CDR3 length equals 13 residues. CDR3 sequence (DNA): TGTGCCAGCAGCACCAGGATACCAGATACGCAGTATTTT. It encodes CASSTRIPDTQYF.

The rearrangement links TRBV2 to TRBJ2-1; the match to TRBD2 covers 15 bases. Germline trimming cut 6 bases from V and 9 bases from J; bases unmatched to any gene: 6. CDR1 is SNHLY and CDR2 is FYNNEI in the germline V gene. This CDR3 is built from 15 residues. This CDR3 reads CASRGTSGRLGEQFF. The CDR3 nucleotides are TGTGCCAGCAGAGGGACTAGCGGGAGGTTAGGTGAGCAGTTCTTC.

The chain combines TRBV10-3 with TRBJ2-5; 7 positions match TRBD2. Germline values: CDR1 ENHRY, CDR2 SYGVKD. V gave up 7 bases and J gave up 3 bases; unmatched junction bases: 5. CDR3 size: 13 residues. The CDR3 nucleotides read TGTGCCATCAACGACCGGGGGGAAGAGACCCAGTACTTC. Residues: CAINDRGEETQYF.

V gene TRBV9 combines with J gene TRBJ2-3, with 9 positions matching TRBD2. Germline loops: CDR1 SGDLS, CDR2 YYNGEE. The CDR3 is 16 amino acids. With V trimmed by 4 bases and J by 2 bases, 8 bases remained unmatched. CDR3: CASSLGTSRATDTQYF. CDR3 bases: TGTGCCAGCAGCCTTGGGACTAGCCGAGCCACAGATACGCAGTATTTT.

A few counts support this clone. The CDR3 protein is CASRTGENWNTEAFF. The CDR3 nucleotides are TGTGCCAGCAGGACAGGGGAAAACTGGAACACTGAAGCTTTCTTT. The chain employs TRBV6-5 and TRBJ1-1, with 8 bases identical to TRBD1. Germline CDR1 MNHEY, CDR2 SVGAGI. This CDR3 comprises 15 residues. Trimming removed 6 bases from V and 1 base from J; junction bases left unmatched: 7.

The CDR3: CASSPRFNYGYTF. DNA for the CDR3: TGTGCCAGCAGTCCCAGGTTTAACTATGGCTACACCTTC. The chain recombines TRBV28 with TRBJ1-2; D ambiguous. The CDR3 covers 13 residues. The germline V and J ends were trimmed by 5 bases and 1 base, with 8 bases remaining between them. The V gene's germline CDR1 is MDHEN and CDR2 SYDVKM.

This sequence joins TRBV4-1 and TRBJ2-7; 11 bases align to TRBD2. The germline V gene encodes CDR1 MGHRA and CDR2 YSYEKL. Losses at the gene ends were 2 bases for V and 3 bases for J; bases not matched to a gene: 9. This CDR3 has 17 residues. The CDR3 region is CASSQKTLAGGFYEQYF. The CDR3 DNA is TGCGCCAGCAGCCAAAAGACCCTAGCGGGAGGCTTCTACGAGCAGTACTTC.

The rearrangement joins TRBV28 to TRBJ2-7; 8 bases match TRBD1. The V gene's germline CDR1 is MDHEN and CDR2 SYDVKM. Trimming removed 5 bases from V and 3 bases from J; junction bases left unmatched: 9. The CDR3 runs 15 residues. CDR3 residues: CASSVYRGRSYEQYF. DNA of the CDR3: TGTGCCAGCAGTGTCTACAGGGGGAGAAGCTACGAGCAGTACTTC.

This chain uses TRBV6-1 with TRBJ2-2, with TRBD2 matching over 11 bases. The length of the CDR3 is 15 residues. With 6 bases clipped from V and 3 bases from J, the junction kept 3 bases outside the gene matches. The germline V gene encodes CDR1 MNHNS and CDR2 SASEGT. Written as DNA, the CDR3 is TGTGCCAGCAGCCCGGGACTAGCGGACACCGGGGAGCTGTTTTTT. Amino acids: CASSPGLADTGELFF.

The V and J genes are TRBV5-1 and TRBJ2-5; the D is unclear. The CDR3 consists of 14 residues. The V gene lost 0 bases and the J gene lost 5 bases, with 11 bases spanning the gap. CDR1 and CDR2 from the germline V gene are SGHRS and YFSETQ. CDR3 amino acids: CASSLGLGVETQYF. The CDR3 coding sequence is TGCGCCAGCAGCTTGGGGCTAGGAGTGGAGACCCAGTACTTC.

The chain is built from TRBV4-2 and TRBJ1-2, with a weak D call TRBD1 (6 bases). Trimming took off 3 bases at V and 2 bases at J, with 10 bases between the two ends. This CDR3 is 14 amino acids long. Germline V lookup: CDR1 LGHNA, CDR2 YNFKEQ. The CDR3 protein is CASSQYGTNYGYTF. The DNA of the CDR3 is TGTGCCAGCAGCCAGTACGGGACAAACTATGGCTACACCTTC.

Concerning this clone itself: Different DNA sequences within this sample yield the same CDR3. This chain connects TRBV14 to TRBJ2-5, with D unclear. Trimming left V 1 base short and J 2 bases short, with 5 bases between. From germline, CDR1 is SGHDN and CDR2 FVKESK. The CDR3 extends over 13 amino acids. CDR3 protein: CASSQGQQETQYF. The DNA for the CDR3 is TGTGCCAGCAGCCAAGGACAACAAGAGACCCAGTACTTC.

This clone was seen more than once but under ten times. The chain recombines TRBV4-2 with TRBJ2-3; 10 bases align to TRBD2. There are 16 residues in the CDR3. Germline trimming cut 0 bases from V and 6 bases from J; bases unmatched to any gene: 6. The germline V gene encodes CDR1 LGHNA and CDR2 YNFKEQ. The CDR3 DNA reads as TGTGCCAGCAGCCAAGATCCCCTAGCGGGAGCCGATACGCAGTATTTT. Protein product: CASSQDPLAGADTQYF.

This chain links TRBV10-1 with TRBJ2-1; 8 bases fit TRBD2. The CDR3 is made up of 16 amino acids. V lost 0 bases and J lost 7; bases outside the gene matches: 8. Looked up from germline, CDR1 is WNHNN and CDR2 is SYGVQD (reference sequence). CDR3 bases: TGCGCCAGCAGTGAGTCGGGCCAGCGGGGGCAAAATGAGCAGTTCTTC. Translating it yields CASSESGQRGQNEQFF.

V is TRBV19 and J is TRBJ2-7, with D possibly matching TRBD2 (6 bases). Germline V gene sequence: CDR1 LNHDA, CDR2 SQIVND (reference sequence). The V gene lost 8 bases and the J gene lost 7 bases, with 12 bases spanning the gap. CDR3 length equals 11 residues. The CDR3 nucleotides read TGTGCCAGTGAAGAAGCGGGTGAGCAGTACTTC. It is translated as CASEEAGEQYF.

This clone turned up a few times. This CDR3 is CASSPNLQVYGTEAFF. The CDR3 DNA reads as TGTGCCAGCAGCCCAAACTTACAGGTTTATGGCACTGAAGCTTTCTTT. The chain is built from TRBV7-2 and TRBJ1-1, with D possibly matching TRBD1 (5 bases). The germline V gene has CDR1 SGHTA and CDR2 FQGNSA. This CDR3 comprises 16 residues. The V and J ends lost 5 bases and 4 bases respectively, with 20 bases between them.

The chain is built from TRBV19 and TRBJ2-3; D is possibly TRBD2 (5 bases). V gave up 3 bases and J gave up 1 base, with 14 bases separating them. Germline V CDR1 and CDR2: LNHDA, SQIVND (reference sequence). The CDR3 spans 16 residues. The CDR3 protein is CASSMGKGAGTDTQYF. The DNA for the CDR3 is TGTGCCAGTAGTATGGGGAAGGGAGCTGGCACAGATACGCAGTATTTT.

This chain connects TRBV4-1 to TRBJ2-5; D may be TRBD2 (6 bases). The CDR3 contains 17 residues. Trimming left V 3 bases short and J 3 bases short, with 20 bases between. CDR1 is MGHRA and CDR2 is YSYEKL in the germline V gene. The CDR3 nucleotides are TGCGCCAGCAGCCAGGAAGGTATAGCGGCTCCGGAAGAGACCCAGTACTTC. Translating it yields CASSQEGIAAPEETQYF.

This clone was counted between two and nine times. The chain uses TRBV2 and TRBJ1-2, with TRBD1 matching 11 bases. CDR1 and CDR2 from the germline V gene are SNHLY and FYNNEI. The CDR3 spans 14 residues. J lost 7 bases, V lost 4 bases, and 5 bases had no gene match. The CDR3 bases are TGTGCCAGCAGTGGGACAGGGGGCTTGGTTGGCTACACCTTC. As protein: CASSGTGGLVGYTF.